The clone carrying this T cell receptor (beta chain) was recorded many times. Via MiXCR, TCRdb re-called the RACE reads, giving one row per CDR3 protein. This table has about 380,000 distinct CDR3 sequences, roughly 5.3% appearing once. These data originate in a study of human T cells and chemical hapten exposure. About the study: While the approximately 24-week study was under way, patients received diphenylcyclopropenone on the scalp every week. Alopecia universalis, totalis or areata was present in patients who were mostly female.

CDR1 is SGHRS and CDR2 is YFSETQ in the germline V gene. V was cut by 4 bases and J by 2 bases, with 14 bases left in between. This CDR3 comprises 15 residues. The time point was: pre-sensitization, week 0. Described treatment: therapeutic diphenylcyclopropenone sensitization with weekly scalp DPC. The source is a woman aged 50 to 65 with alopecia areata. Some clones in this sample may be carry-over from other donors' samples. The sample here was whole blood, taken in connection with sensitization to the hapten diphenylcyclopropenone (DPC). The V and J genes are TRBV5-1 and TRBJ2-3, with D unclear. The CDR3 sequence: CASSAMPEITDTQYF. DNA of the CDR3: TGCGCCAGCAGCGCTATGCCGGAAATCACAGATACGCAGTATTTT.